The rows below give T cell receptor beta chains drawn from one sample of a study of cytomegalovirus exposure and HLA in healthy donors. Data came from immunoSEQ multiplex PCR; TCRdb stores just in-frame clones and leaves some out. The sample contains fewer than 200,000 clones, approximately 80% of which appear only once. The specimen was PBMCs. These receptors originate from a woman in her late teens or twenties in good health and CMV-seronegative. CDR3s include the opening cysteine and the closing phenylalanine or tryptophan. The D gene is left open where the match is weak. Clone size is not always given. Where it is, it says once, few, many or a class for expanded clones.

CDR3nt: TGTGCCAGCAGCTTTTTGACAGCTACAGATACGCAGTATTTT
CDR3aa: CASSFLTATDTQYF
v_gene: TRBV7-6
j_gene: TRBJ2-3
d_gene: .
abundance: few

CDR3nt: TGTGCCAGCAGCCCGAGGACTAGCGGGAGGGGGAACACCGGGGAGCTGTTTTTT
CDR3aa: CASSPRTSGRGNTGELFF
v_gene: TRBV7-9
j_gene: TRBJ2-2
d_gene: TRBD2
abundance: few

CDR3nt: TGTGCCACCAGCAGAGTACTAGCGGGTGTCTACGAGCAGTACTTC
CDR3aa: CATSRVLAGVYEQYF
v_gene: TRBV15
j_gene: TRBJ2-7
d_gene: TRBD2
abundance: .

CDR3nt: TGTGCCAGCAGTGGTATATTAGGGGAGGGAACTGAAGCTTTCTTT
CDR3aa: CASSGILGEGTEAFF
v_gene: TRBV6-1
j_gene: TRBJ1-1
d_gene: .
abundance: many

CDR3nt: TGTGCCAGCAGTTTATCTGACAGCCTAAACACCGGGGAGCTGTTTTTT
CDR3aa: CASSLSDSLNTGELFF
v_gene: TRBV28
j_gene: TRBJ2-2
d_gene: .
abundance: .

CDR3nt: TGTGCCAGTAGTTTGGCAGGGGGCGTGAAAGCTGGGGCCAACGTCCTGACTTTC
CDR3aa: CASSLAGGVKAGANVLTF
v_gene: TRBV19
j_gene: TRBJ2-6
d_gene: TRBD1
abundance: .

CDR3nt: TGTGCCAGCAGCCCCCGCGGGACAGGGGGCACTGATGGCTACACCTTC
CDR3aa: CASSPRGTGGTDGYTF
v_gene: TRBV7-2
j_gene: TRBJ1-2
d_gene: TRBD1
abundance: few

CDR3nt: TGTGCCAGCAGTCCCCGACAGGGCGGAGTTCAAGAGACCCAGTACTTC
CDR3aa: CASSPRQGGVQETQYF
v_gene: TRBV5-5
j_gene: TRBJ2-5
d_gene: TRBD1
abundance: .

CDR3nt: TGTGCCAGTAGTTTCGGACGGACGGGGGAGCAGTACTTC
CDR3aa: CASSFGRTGEQYF
v_gene: TRBV19
j_gene: TRBJ2-7
d_gene: .
abundance: .

CDR3nt: TGCGCCAGCAGCTCGACCGCACCAGGGATCTATGGCTACACCTTC
CDR3aa: CASSSTAPGIYGYTF
v_gene: TRBV5-1
j_gene: TRBJ1-2
d_gene: .
abundance: .

CDR3nt: TGTGCCATCAAGGCGAGGTCCGAGCAGTACTTC
CDR3aa: CAIKARSEQYF
v_gene: TRBV10-3
j_gene: TRBJ2-7
d_gene: .
abundance: few

CDR3nt: TGTGCCAGCAGCGCAGTAGGTGGAGGGAGAAACGAGCAGTACTTC
CDR3aa: CASSAVGGGRNEQYF
v_gene: TRBV9
j_gene: TRBJ2-7
d_gene: .
abundance: once

CDR3nt: TGTGCCAGCAGCCAAGATCGGCTAGCGGGACGCGAGCAGTACTTC
CDR3aa: CASSQDRLAGREQYF
v_gene: TRBV4-2
j_gene: TRBJ2-7
d_gene: TRBD2
abundance: .

CDR3nt: TGCGCCAGCAGCCAAGTCGTCCCAGGGGGAATTAGCACAGATACGCAGTATTTT
CDR3aa: CASSQVVPGGISTDTQYF
v_gene: TRBV4-1
j_gene: TRBJ2-3
d_gene: TRBD1
abundance: .

CDR3nt: TGCGCCAGCAGAACCGGACAGGGGGCCCACGAGCAGTACTTC
CDR3aa: CASRTGQGAHEQYF
v_gene: TRBV4-1
j_gene: TRBJ2-7
d_gene: TRBD1
abundance: few

CDR3nt: TGTGCCAGTAGTATTTTAGCGGGGGGCTATGGCTACACCTTC
CDR3aa: CASSILAGGYGYTF
v_gene: TRBV19
j_gene: TRBJ1-2
d_gene: .
abundance: .

CDR3nt: TGTGCCTGGAGTGTAGGGAGGGAGACGGCTAGCACAGATACGCAGTATTTT
CDR3aa: CAWSVGRETASTDTQYF
v_gene: TRBV30
j_gene: TRBJ2-3
d_gene: TRBD2
abundance: .

CDR3nt: TGTGCTAGTGGTTTACGGGCAGGGGGCGCGGGCACTGAAGCTTTCTTT
CDR3aa: CASGLRAGGAGTEAFF
v_gene: TRBV12-5
j_gene: TRBJ1-1
d_gene: TRBD1
abundance: .

CDR3nt: TGCGCCAGCAGCTTGGTTGGAGGACAGGGGGTATCAGCGGCAGATACGCAGTATTTT
CDR3aa: CASSLVGGQGVSAADTQYF
v_gene: TRBV5-1
j_gene: TRBJ2-3
d_gene: TRBD1
abundance: .

CDR3nt: TGTGCCAGCAGTGCCCGGGAGTCAAATGAGCAGTTCTTC
CDR3aa: CASSARESNEQFF
v_gene: TRBV6-4
j_gene: TRBJ2-1
d_gene: .
abundance: .

CDR3nt: TGTGCCAGTAGTATATCCCCGGGACTAGCCTACGAGCAGTACTTC
CDR3aa: CASSISPGLAYEQYF
v_gene: TRBV19
j_gene: TRBJ2-7
d_gene: TRBD2
abundance: .

CDR3nt: TGTGCCAGCAATGAGGACACCGGGGAGCTGTTTTTT
CDR3aa: CASNEDTGELFF
v_gene: TRBV7-9
j_gene: TRBJ2-2
d_gene: .
abundance: .

CDR3nt: TGTGCCAGCAGTTACTCCCGGTACGAGCAGTACTTC
CDR3aa: CASSYSRYEQYF
v_gene: TRBV6-5
j_gene: TRBJ2-7
d_gene: .
abundance: .

CDR3nt: TGCGCCAGCAGCCAAGATCTGGCCAGTTACAATGAGCAGTTCTTC
CDR3aa: CASSQDLASYNEQFF
v_gene: TRBV4-1
j_gene: TRBJ2-1
d_gene: .
abundance: .

CDR3nt: TGTGCCAGCAGCTTAGATGACACCCCAGATACGCAGTATTTT
CDR3aa: CASSLDDTPDTQYF
v_gene: TRBV7-2
j_gene: TRBJ2-3
d_gene: .
abundance: .

CDR3nt: TGTGCCAGTAAACAGGGTCTGAACACTGAAGCTTTCTTT
CDR3aa: CASKQGLNTEAFF
v_gene: TRBV19
j_gene: TRBJ1-1
d_gene: .
abundance: .

CDR3nt: TGTGCCAGCAGCCTGGCGGGAAATAGCAATCAGCCCCAGCATTTT
CDR3aa: CASSLAGNSNQPQHF
v_gene: TRBV5-5
j_gene: TRBJ1-5
d_gene: .
abundance: .

CDR3nt: TGTGCCAGCAGCTTAGCGCCGTGGGGGCGCGAGGGCTACACCTTC
CDR3aa: CASSLAPWGREGYTF
v_gene: TRBV7-8
j_gene: TRBJ1-2
d_gene: .
abundance: .

CDR3nt: TGTGCCAGCTCACCGGGCGGAGGGCGGGATACGCAGTATTTT
CDR3aa: CASSPGGGRDTQYF
v_gene: TRBV18
j_gene: TRBJ2-3
d_gene: .
abundance: .

CDR3nt: TGTGCCAGCAGCAATTGTGGCAGGACTAGCGATTCTGGCGAGCAGTACTTC
CDR3aa: CASSNCGRTSDSGEQYF
v_gene: TRBV21-1
j_gene: TRBJ2-7
d_gene: .
abundance: .

CDR3nt: TGTGCCAGCAGTGTAGGGGACGGGAGCTACGAGCAGTACTTC
CDR3aa: CASSVGDGSYEQYF
v_gene: TRBV6-5
j_gene: TRBJ2-7
d_gene: .
abundance: .

CDR3nt: TGTGCCAGCAGCTTAGGGACAGGGTCATCCTACGAGCAGTACTTC
CDR3aa: CASSLGTGSSYEQYF
v_gene: TRBV11-2
j_gene: TRBJ2-7
d_gene: TRBD1
abundance: .

CDR3nt: TGTGCCAGCAGCTCAACGGGACAGGGGGCCGTCGAGCAGTACTTC
CDR3aa: CASSSTGQGAVEQYF
v_gene: TRBV7-2
j_gene: TRBJ2-7
d_gene: TRBD1
abundance: .

CDR3nt: TGTGCCAGCAGCCCTGGGACTAGCGCCAACAATGAGCAGTTCTTC
CDR3aa: CASSPGTSANNEQFF
v_gene: TRBV5-8
j_gene: TRBJ2-1
d_gene: TRBD2
abundance: few

CDR3nt: TGTGCCAGCAGTTTGGGGACAGTTTCCTACGAGCAGTACTTC
CDR3aa: CASSLGTVSYEQYF
v_gene: TRBV28
j_gene: TRBJ2-7
d_gene: TRBD1
abundance: .

CDR3nt: TGCGCCAGCAGCTTGGTTAGCGGGGGGACTCCTGCCGAGCAGTACTTC
CDR3aa: CASSLVSGGTPAEQYF
v_gene: TRBV5-1
j_gene: TRBJ2-7
d_gene: TRBD2
abundance: .